This T cell receptor (beta chain) is drawn from a study of blood T cell repertoires in COVID-19 (dated by TCRdb to 2019 to 2021). Looking at the study overall: Samples covering the acute and convalescent phases of COVID-19 were provided by collaborators in the United States, Italy and Spain. The material from the prospective study consisted of cDNA or gDNA derived from T cells, B-cell-depleted T cells, or PBMCs. Subjects who had been exposed to COVID-19, were actively infected with it, or had recovered from it provided the deeply sampled blood TCRbeta repertoires that made up the dataset. The repertoires were released in a freely available public database intended as a resource for research on the immune response to SARS-CoV-2. Samples came from the ongoing ImmuneRACE study (first 160 participants) plus 1,254 subjects from 6 global collaborators. Nearly every sample came with metadata listing a de-identified subject ID, COVID-19 status, age in years and sex. Where HLA class I and class II types were available, the types were taken from metadata supplied by the sample provider, not from assay-based typing.

Note on this clone: Its antigen remains unidentified. Within one base of it there is no much larger clone, and no base qualities were kept.

Each collaborating institution followed its own protocols to collect whole blood in K2EDTA tubes. For TCRbeta analysis, collaborators shipped samples as frozen whole blood, isolated PBMCs, or DNA extracted from either of those sample types. TCRbeta CDR3 regions were amplified from genomic DNA by means of the immunoSEQ Assay, a bias-controlled multiplex PCR. The authors' analysis ran thus. The number of nucleated cells in each sample was estimated by amplification of reference gene primers within the assay. To quantify the absolute abundance of each unique TCRbeta CDR3 rearrangement, sequence reads were collapsed and filtered. Productive Simpson clonality was computed per sample as the square root of Simpson's diversity index over productive rearrangements. Held by TCRdb, this immuneACCESS table contains in-frame sequences only and omits some clones. Under half of the omission traces to an unresolved V gene where checked; the cause of the rest is unknown. That table furnishes V, J and clone size, whereas the DNA furnished D and trimming. A total of 100,000 to 120,000 clones appear in this sample, about three quarters of them only once. Approximately 19% of the sample comes from the top ten.

As encoded in the germline V gene, CDR1 is KGHSH while CDR2 is LQKENI. From cysteine to phenylalanine, the CDR3 is 14 amino acids long. Kept here is only the CDR3 DNA, which spans 42 bases and is read in frame from base 1. The trim is 2 bases for V and 6 bases for J, with a gap of 11 bases between the germline ends. Overall results and qualifications from the work: How much clinical and demographic metadata was included differed by source and by participant, and the metadata was provided uncurated.

The specimen was peripheral blood. This chain joins TRBV18 to TRBJ1-5; the D gene identity is not certain. The TCR originated in a woman in her seventies with acute or convalescent COVID-19. DNA sequence: TGTGCCAGCTCACCATTTTCAGGTTCTCAGCCCCAGCATTTT. It translates to CASSPFSGSQPQHF.